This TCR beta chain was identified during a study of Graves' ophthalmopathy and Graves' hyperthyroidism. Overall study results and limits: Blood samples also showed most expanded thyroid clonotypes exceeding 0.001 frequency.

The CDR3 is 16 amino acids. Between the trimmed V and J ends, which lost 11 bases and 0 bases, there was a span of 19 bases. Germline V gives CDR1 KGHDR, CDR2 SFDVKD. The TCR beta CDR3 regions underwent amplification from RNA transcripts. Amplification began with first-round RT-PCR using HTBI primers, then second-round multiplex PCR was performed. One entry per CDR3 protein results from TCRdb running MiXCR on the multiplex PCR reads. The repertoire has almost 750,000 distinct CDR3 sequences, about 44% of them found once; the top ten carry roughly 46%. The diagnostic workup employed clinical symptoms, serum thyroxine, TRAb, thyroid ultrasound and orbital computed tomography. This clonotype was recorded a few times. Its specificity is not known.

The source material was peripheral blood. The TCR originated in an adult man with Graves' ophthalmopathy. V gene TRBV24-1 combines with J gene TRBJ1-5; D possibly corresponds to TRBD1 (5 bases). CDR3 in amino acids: CASSSQGPYSNQPQHF. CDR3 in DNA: TGTGCCAGCAGCTCCCAGGGACCCTATAGCAATCAGCCCCAGCATTTT.